Here is one T cell receptor (beta chain) with its context. Its cognate antigen is unknown. V gave up 1 base and J gave up 5 bases, with 11 bases separating them. Per the germline V gene, CDR1 is LGHNA and CDR2 is YSLEER. CDR3 length: 14 residues. The data stem from a study of cytomegalovirus exposure and HLA in healthy donors. Regarding the study as a whole: The study flagged 150 to 200 TCR beta chains as cytomegalovirus-associated.

Method: immunoSEQ multiplex PCR; TCRdb's copy keeps in-frame clones and lacks some. The data show roughly 270,000 clones, roughly 90% seen once. V gene TRBV4-3 combines with J gene TRBJ2-5, with TRBD1 as a possible D gene (6 bases). The source material was PBMCs. The TCR comes from a woman aged 18 to 35 in good health and CMV-seronegative. CDR3 protein: CASSQGGRGETQYF. As DNA, the CDR3 is TGCGCCAGCAGCCAAGGGGGTAGGGGGGAGACCCAGTACTTC.